These T cell receptor beta chains were read from a single sample in a study of blood T cells in healthy people across ages. Each CDR3 protein gets one entry after TCRdb re-called the 5' RACE reads with MiXCR. The sample includes about 1.5 million distinct CDR3 sequences, about 42% seen only once; the top ten take under 5%. The sequencing input was blood. The receptors were gathered from a young woman in good health. CDR3s include the opening cysteine and the closing phenylalanine or tryptophan. A row's size may be missing; if present it is once, few, many or a size class.

>TRBV5-8|15|few
CASSLGHAVSSEAFF
>TRBV6-5|14|few
CASSYREDKNEQYF
>TRBV18|15|.
CASSPGAVGSQPQHF
>TRBV2|14|once
CASSEAARMYEQYF
>TRBV25-1|14|.
CASSEWSKGETRYF
>TRBV9|17|.
CASSPRWGELVSDEQFF
>TRBV29-1|13|.
CSVAGPMGSTQYF
>TRBV10-1|15|.
CASSAAGATYNEQFF
>TRBV12-3/TRBV12-4|14|.
CASLSGLSADTQYF
>TRBV20-1|17|.
CSASVRRETRSYNEQFF
>TRBV7-6|14|.
CASSVGWRNNEQFF
>TRBV5-1|16|.
CASSLDGGGGQETQYF
>TRBV13|15|once
CASSLGRMGGYEQFF
>TRBV6-5|16|.
CASSRRDRGRTDTQYF
>TRBV12-3/TRBV12-4|13|few
CASSPALGEKLFF
>TRBV24-1|13|.
CATSETNTDTQYF
>TRBV10-3|13|.
CAISEEWAGGYTF
>TRBV29-1|13|few
CSGMRTGVLEQFF
>TRBV7-9|13|few
CASSSPVNNEQYF
>TRBV7-6|15|.
CASSLEGEVHNEQFF
>TRBV5-4|15|.
CASSATGQGIEKLFF
>TRBV5-6|14|once
CASSFSRGVGGYTF
>TRBV7-2|16|few
CASSLAGGLALYEQYF
>TRBV18|16|.
CASSPPLAGAAYEQYF
>TRBV12-3/TRBV12-4|15|many
CASNPGLAGGETQYF
>TRBV20-1|15|.
CSARDRLGLVDIQYF
>TRBV6-5|11|.
CASTGAETQYF
>TRBV4-3|16|many
CASSPGLAGLYNEQFF
>TRBV6-8|14|.
CASSRPPKKDTQYF
>TRBV2|13|few
CASRERGTYEQYF
>TRBV9|14|.
CASTIGSSYNKQYF
>TRBV6-2/TRBV6-3|14|.
CASSYIDNPDTQYF
>TRBV29-1|13|few
CSVGAGGGYEQYF
>TRBV5-8|11|few
CASSLTIGYTF
>TRBV25-1|14|few
CASSEQTGFNEQFF
>TRBV18|18|.
CASSPAFAGTSLYNEQFF
>TRBV3-1|15|.
CASSEGGQVGETQYF
>TRBV20-1|18|.
CSARASGELRTVRETQYF
>TRBV27|16|.
CASSLSGLLSTDTQYF
>TRBV13|14|.
CASSLGKWEETQYF
>TRBV27|14|few
CASSFYREGGEQYF
>TRBV6-1|17|.
CASSTPPRTSGKDEQFF
>TRBV12-3/TRBV12-4|13|once
CASRPGHMHGYTF
>TRBV24-1|16|.
CATSGGLAGRTDTQYF
>TRBV5-1|15|.
CASSMPGSMNTEAFF
>TRBV6-5|15|few
CASTQVGRKSYGYTF
>TRBV15|14|once
CATSRDLSASPQHF
>TRBV29-1|12|.
CSVEDRWDEQFF